These 17 T cell receptor beta chains originate from one sample sequenced in a study of blood T cell repertoires in COVID-19. The data were produced by immunoSEQ multiplex PCR, yet TCRdb's version contains in-frame clones alone and is incomplete. The sample lists some 180,000 clones; around four fifths were seen once. Sequencing used peripheral blood. Every receptor here comes from a woman aged 80 or older with COVID-19, enrolled during active disease.

The chain is built from TRBV11-1 and TRBJ1-1; D ambiguous. The V end lost 6 bases, the J end lost 0 bases, and 14 bases lay between the germline ends. CDR1 and CDR2 from the germline V gene are SGHAT and FQDESV (reference sequence). The length of the CDR3 is 15 residues. The CDR3 protein is CASSRGRALNTEAFF. CDR3 bases: TGTGCCAGCAGTCGTGGGAGGGCCTTGAACACTGAAGCTTTCTTT.

CDR3 region: CASRSTGETQYF. As DNA, the CDR3 is TGTGCCAGCAGATCAACAGGGGAGACCCAGTACTTC. This chain uses TRBV3-1 (or the pseudogene TRBV3-2) with TRBJ2-5, with a weak D call TRBD1 (6 bases). The CDR3 has 12 residues. The ends were cut back, 6 bases at V and 5 bases at J, with 10 bases in the middle. Germline V gene lookup returns CDR1 LGHDT and CDR2 YNNKEL (reference sequence).

The chain has TRBV19 and TRBJ2-4; TRBD2 might be the D (6 bases). The germline V and J ends were trimmed by 1 base and 3 bases, with 13 bases remaining between them. The germline V gene encodes CDR1 LNHDA and CDR2 SQIVND (reference sequence). The CDR3 spans 16 residues. CDR3 coding DNA: TGTGCCAGTAGTATAGCCGGGGGAGGAGGCAAAAACATTCAGTACTTC. It codes for CASSIAGGGGKNIQYF.

This clone was seen a single time. The J gene is TRBJ1-2, the V gene TRBV18; D is perhaps TRBD1 (5 bases). The germline V gene has CDR1 KGHSH and CDR2 LQKENI. The CDR3 length is 14 residues. The V end lost 3 bases, the J end lost 6 bases, and 14 bases lay between the germline ends. CDR3 amino acids: CASSPVAGTDGYTF. Written as DNA, the CDR3 is TGTGCCAGCTCACCCGTCGCGGGGACTGATGGCTACACCTTC. Supplemented by reference TRBV18 and TRBJ1-2, the full variable domain reads NAGVMQNPRHLVRRRGQEARLRCSPMKGHSHVYWYRQLPEEGLKFMVYLQKENIIDESGMPKERFSAEFPKEGPSILRIQQVVRGDSAAYFCASSPVAGTDGYTFGSGTRLTVV.

This chain connects TRBV19 to TRBJ2-2; 9 nucleotides match TRBD1. The length of the CDR3 is 15 residues. The germline V gene encodes CDR1 LNHDA and CDR2 SQIVND (reference sequence). V lost 4 bases, J lost 2 bases, and 2 bases stayed unmatched. CDR3: CASSTGQGNTGELFF. The CDR3 DNA is TGTGCCAGTAGTACGGGACAGGGTAACACCGGGGAGCTGTTTTTT.

The chain has TRBV28 and TRBJ1-4; the match to TRBD1 covers 7 bases. Germline CDR1 is MDHEN and CDR2 is SYDVKM. With V trimmed by 8 bases and J by 5 bases, 8 bases remained unmatched. CDR3 size: 14 residues. The CDR3 DNA is TGTGCCAGCGCCCCGGGACAGATGAATGAAAAACTGTTTTTT. This codes for CASAPGQMNEKLFF.

The rearrangement joins TRBV19 to TRBJ1-4; D call uncertain. CDR3 size: 10 residues. The V end lost 8 bases, the J end lost 6 bases, and 4 bases lay between the germline ends. The germline V gene has CDR1 LNHDA and CDR2 SQIVND (reference sequence). CDR3 in amino acids: CASSDEKLFF. The CDR3 bases are TGTGCCAGTTCCGATGAAAAACTGTTTTTT. The whole variable domain, remainder taken from reference TRBV19 and TRBJ1-4, is DGGITQSPKYLFRKEGQNVTLSCEQNLNHDAMYWYRQDPGQGLRLIYYSQIVNDFQKGDIAEGYSVSREKKESFPLTVTSAQKNPTAFYLCASSDEKLFFGSGTQLSVL.

This chain uses TRBV9 with TRBJ2-1; 13 bases line up with TRBD2. V gave up 3 bases and J gave up 4 bases; unmatched junction bases: 1. CDR3 length: 15 amino acids. The germline gives CDR1 SGDLS, CDR2 YYNGEE. CDR3 sequence (DNA): TGTGCCAGCAGCGGGACTAGCGGGGGTTACAATGAGCAGTTCTTC. Translated: CASSGTSGGYNEQFF.

The gene calls are TRBV23-1 and TRBJ2-5; D is possibly TRBD1 (5 bases). TRBV23-1 is an ORF; its function is uncertain. The V gene lost 0 bases and the J gene lost 3 bases, with 11 bases spanning the gap. The CDR3 is made up of 15 amino acids. The CDR3 loop is CASSQSYRPKETQYF. The CDR3 DNA reads TGCGCCAGCAGTCAATCTTACAGGCCAAAAGAGACCCAGTACTTC.

V is TRBV19 and J is TRBJ2-3; 8 bases match TRBD2. J gave up 3 bases and V 11 bases, and 7 bases lay outside the gene matches. Germline V lookup: CDR1 LNHDA, CDR2 SQIVND (reference sequence). The CDR3 has 13 amino acids. CDR3 protein: CASGVAGTDTQYF. CDR3 DNA: TGTGCCTCCGGGGTAGCGGGGACAGATACGCAGTATTTT.

V is TRBV7-8 and J is TRBJ2-7; TRBD2 agrees at 8 bases. Germline V gene lookup returns CDR1 SGHVS and CDR2 FQNEAQ. This CDR3 is 16 amino acids long. The V gene end was trimmed by 7 bases and the J gene end by 6 bases; junction bases not matched to a gene: 17. CDR3 in amino acids: CASTPAGVAGTFEQYF. The CDR3 DNA follows: TGTGCCAGCACCCCGGCCGGAGTAGCGGGGACGTTCGAGCAGTACTTC.

This clone appeared once. The chain recombines TRBV27 with TRBJ1-2; D unclear. CDR1 MNHEY and CDR2 SMNVEV come from the germline V gene (reference sequence). Trimming pared 6 bases from V and 14 bases from J, leaving 19 bases between. The CDR3 sequence is 12 residues long. The CDR3 loop is CASSGADLLWTF. In nucleotides, the CDR3 is TGTGCCAGCAGCGGAGCCGACCTACTATGGACCTTC.

The chain carries TRBV14 and TRBJ2-7; 7 bases are a match to TRBD1. Trimming cost V 1 base and J 5 bases; bases outside gene matches: 2. The CDR3 extends over 13 amino acids. The germline V gene has CDR1 SGHDN and CDR2 FVKESK. CDR3 DNA: TGTGCCAGCAGCCAAGTTACAGGGGACGAGCAGTACTTC. Protein product: CASSQVTGDEQYF.

The rearrangement joins TRBV19 to TRBJ2-1; 11 nucleotides agree with TRBD2. This CDR3 spans 16 amino acids. Germline CDR1 and CDR2: LNHDA and SQIVND (reference sequence). V gave up 3 bases and J gave up 5 bases; unmatched junction bases: 6. The CDR3 loop reads CASSIWSSGGHNEQFF. The CDR3 DNA follows: TGTGCCAGTAGTATTTGGTCTAGCGGGGGGCACAATGAGCAGTTCTTC.

This rearrangement joins TRBV3-1 (or the pseudogene TRBV3-2) to TRBJ1-1; possible D gene TRBD1, 5 bases. This CDR3 contains 16 residues. V gave up 1 base and J gave up 3 bases, with 15 bases separating them. The V gene's germline CDR1 is LGHDT and CDR2 YNNKEL (reference sequence). The DNA of the CDR3 is TGTGCCAGCAGCCAAGGAGCCACTTCGGGGGACACTGAAGCTTTCTTT. Its protein product is CASSQGATSGDTEAFF.

V usage is TRBV7-6 and J usage is TRBJ2-3; maybe TRBD1 (5 bases). CDR1 SGHVS and CDR2 FNYEAQ come from the germline V gene. The V gene lost 1 base and the J gene lost 0 bases, with 8 bases spanning the gap. CDR3 length equals 15 residues. CDR3 DNA sequence: TGTGCCAGCAGCTTAGTGGGGCAGAGCACAGATACGCAGTATTTT. Protein product: CASSLVGQSTDTQYF.

This chain joins TRBV7-8 and TRBJ1-5; 8 bases align to TRBD1. Germline CDR1 SGHVS, CDR2 FQNEAQ. This CDR3 comprises 13 residues. Losses at the gene ends were 5 bases for V and 5 bases for J; bases not matched to a gene: 2. The CDR3 loop is CASSLTGDQPQHF. In nucleotides, the CDR3 is TGTGCCAGCAGCCTGACAGGGGATCAGCCCCAGCATTTT. Based on the CDR3 plus reference TRBV7-8 and TRBJ1-5, the full variable domain is GAGVSQSPRYKVAKRGQDVALRCDPISGHVSLFWYQQALGQGPEFLTYFQNEAQLDKSGLPSDRFFAERPEGSVSTLKIQRTQQEDSAVYLCASSLTGDQPQHFGDGTRLSIL.